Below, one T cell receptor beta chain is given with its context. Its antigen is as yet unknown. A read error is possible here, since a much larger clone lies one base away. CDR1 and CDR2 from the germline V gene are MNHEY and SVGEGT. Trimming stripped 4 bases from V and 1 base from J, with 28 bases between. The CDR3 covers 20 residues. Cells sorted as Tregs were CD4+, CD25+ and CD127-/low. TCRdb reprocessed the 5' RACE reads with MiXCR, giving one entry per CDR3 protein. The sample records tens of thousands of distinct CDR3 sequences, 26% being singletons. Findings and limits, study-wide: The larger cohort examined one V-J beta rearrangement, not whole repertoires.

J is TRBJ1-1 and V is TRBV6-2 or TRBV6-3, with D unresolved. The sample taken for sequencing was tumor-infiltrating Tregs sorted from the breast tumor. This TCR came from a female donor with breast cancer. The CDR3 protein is CASSFSLGLIVTATNTEAFF. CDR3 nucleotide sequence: TGTGCCAGCAGTTTCTCCCTTGGATTAATAGTCACAGCTACGAACACTGAAGCTTTCTTT.